A single sample is the source of the 17 T cell receptor beta chains below, sequenced in a study of blood T cell repertoires in COVID-19. Assay used: immunoSEQ multiplex PCR; TCRdb lists only in-frame clones, some missing. The sample records approximately 180,000 clones, roughly 89% being singletons. Material: peripheral blood. Receptors were obtained from a woman in her seventies with COVID-19, enrolled during active disease.

V and J are TRBV5-1 and TRBJ1-1; D is ambiguous. Germline loops: CDR1 SGHRS, CDR2 YFSETQ. The CDR3 contains 14 residues. The V end was cut by 0 bases, the J end by 3 bases, with 9 bases between. CDR3 DNA: TGCGCCAGCAGCTTGGGGGTTGCGGACACTGAAGCTTTCTTT. It yields the protein CASSLGVADTEAFF. The whole variable domain, filled in from reference TRBV5-1 and TRBJ1-1, reads KAGVTQTPRYLIKTRGQQVTLSCSPISGHRSVSWYQQTPGQGLQFLFEYFSETQRNKGNFPGRFSGRQFSNSRSEMNVSTLELGDSALYLCASSLGVADTEAFFGQGTRLTVV.

The chain carries TRBV5-1 and TRBJ2-3; D gene uncertain. The length of the CDR3 is 14 residues. The V end lost 1 base, the J end lost 0 bases, and 6 bases lay between the germline ends. Germline V CDR1 and CDR2: SGHRS, YFSETQ. Here the CDR3 reads CASSLSQSTDTQYF. The DNA of the CDR3 is TGCGCCAGCAGCTTGAGTCAGAGCACAGATACGCAGTATTTT.

The V call is TRBV11-2, the J call TRBJ2-7; 8 bases agree with TRBD1. J was trimmed by 1 base and V by 1 base; bases with no gene match: 9. This CDR3 is built from 17 residues. Germline loops: CDR1 SGHAT, CDR2 FQNNGV. The CDR3 bases are TGTGCCAGCAGCTTAGTCGGTGTGACAGGGGTATCCTACGAGCAGTACTTC. It specifies CASSLVGVTGVSYEQYF.

This clone was seen only once. The V gene is TRBV19, the J gene TRBJ2-1; TRBD2 agrees at 15 bases. The CDR3 spans 14 residues. Germline V lookup: CDR1 LNHDA, CDR2 SQIVND (reference sequence). With 7 bases clipped from V and 10 bases from J, the junction kept 5 bases outside the gene matches. The CDR3 here is CASTRTSGRVEQFF. As DNA, the CDR3 is TGTGCCAGTACCCGGACTAGCGGGAGGGTCGAGCAGTTCTTC.

The J gene is TRBJ2-1, the V gene TRBV19; D perhaps matches TRBD2 (6 bases). This CDR3 spans 11 amino acids. Germline V gives CDR1 LNHDA, CDR2 SQIVND (reference sequence). Trimming shortened V by 8 bases and J by 9 bases, and 11 bases separated the two germline ends. The CDR3 bases are TGTGCCAGTTCGGACTATGCTGAGCAGTTCTTC. It specifies CASSDYAEQFF.

The chain is built from TRBV18 and TRBJ1-4, with no clear D. The CDR3 runs 15 residues. Germline V gene lookup returns CDR1 KGHSH and CDR2 LQKENI. Trimming removed 2 bases from V and 6 bases from J, with 13 bases in between. The DNA for the CDR3 is TGTGCCAGCTCACCAGGCGAGGGTTTTTATGAAAAACTGTTTTTT. The encoded protein is CASSPGEGFYEKLFF.

This clone came up once. The chain uses TRBV25-1 and TRBJ2-5, with TRBD2 matching 9 bases. The V segment lost 1 base and the J segment 5 bases; nucleotides outside the gene matches: 5. From germline, CDR1 is MGHDK and CDR2 SYGVNS. The CDR3 contains 15 residues. CDR3 DNA sequence: TGTGCCAGCAGTGAATTGGCAGCGGGAGGTGAGACCCAGTACTTC. It codes for CASSELAAGGETQYF.

The chain links TRBV25-1 to TRBJ1-2, with D uncertain. The CDR3 has 12 residues. The V end was cut by 5 bases, the J end by 8 bases, with 12 bases between. Germline CDR1 and CDR2: MGHDK and SYGVNS. The CDR3 DNA follows: TGTGCCAGCAGTTCCCCGATTGCGGGCTACACCTTC. As protein: CASSSPIAGYTF.

The chain combines TRBV3-1 (or the pseudogene TRBV3-2) with TRBJ2-5, with TRBD1 identical over 9 bases. Losses at the gene ends were 4 bases for V and 5 bases for J; bases not matched to a gene: 8. Germline-derived CDR1 and CDR2 are LGHDT and YNNKEL (reference sequence). The CDR3 contains 15 residues. CDR3 residues: CASSPLYRGQETQYF. The CDR3 coding sequence is TGTGCCAGCAGCCCTCTCTACAGGGGGCAGGAGACCCAGTACTTC.

The V gene is TRBV9, the J gene TRBJ1-4; D is undetermined. Germline assignment: CDR1 SGDLS and CDR2 YYNGEE. Trimming took off 2 bases at V and 3 bases at J, with 8 bases between the two ends. This CDR3 region has 14 residues. DNA for the CDR3: TGTGCCAGCAGCGTCGGGGTTTCTAATGAAAAACTGTTTTTT. Amino acid sequence: CASSVGVSNEKLFF.

This sequence joins TRBV11-2 and TRBJ2-7; 13 bases are shared with TRBD2. The CDR3 length is 17 residues. The V gene end was trimmed by 5 bases and the J gene end by 3 bases; junction bases not matched to a gene: 10. Per the germline V gene, CDR1 is SGHAT and CDR2 is FQNNGV. CDR3 protein: CASSPRTSGSSDYEQYF. The CDR3 DNA sequence: TGTGCCAGCAGCCCGAGGACTAGCGGGAGTTCCGACTACGAGCAGTACTTC.

CDR3 sequence reads: CASSFTRTEAFF. In nucleotides, the CDR3 is TGTGCCAGCAGTTTTACCAGGACTGAAGCTTTCTTT. The chain recombines TRBV12-3 or TRBV12-4 with TRBJ1-1, with D uncertain. The CDR3 contains 12 residues. V was pared by 3 bases and J by 5 bases, with 7 bases between.

The chain recombines TRBV10-3 with TRBJ1-1; a possible D gene is TRBD1 (5 bases). The CDR3 has 16 residues. V lost 4 bases and J 1 base, leaving 16 bases between the germline ends. CDR1 is ENHRY, CDR2 SYGVKD, per germline. The CDR3 loop reads CAISAVRGGGNTEAFF. CDR3 in DNA: TGTGCCATCAGTGCGGTTCGCGGGGGTGGGAACACTGAAGCTTTCTTT.

Concerning this clone itself: Other DNA sequences in the sample encode the same CDR3. The gene calls are TRBV27 and TRBJ2-7; weak D call: TRBD1 (6 bases). Trimming pared 2 bases from V and 0 bases from J, leaving 8 bases between. Per germline, CDR1 MNHEY and CDR2 SMNVEV (reference sequence). This CDR3 comprises 14 residues. The CDR3 nucleotides read TGTGCCAGCAGTTTAGAACAGGGCTCCTACGAGCAGTACTTC. It codes for CASSLEQGSYEQYF.

The V call is TRBV11-3, the J call TRBJ2-5, with 7 bases identical to TRBD1. Germline V gene sequence: CDR1 SGHNT, CDR2 YENEEA. The CDR3 is made up of 17 amino acids. The V segment lost 5 bases and the J segment 0 bases; nucleotides outside the gene matches: 12. This CDR3 reads CASSPRTGPSYQETQYF. CDR3 DNA: TGTGCCAGCAGCCCAAGGACAGGCCCCTCGTACCAAGAGACCCAGTACTTC.

The chain combines TRBV4-2 with TRBJ2-2; D not resolved. This CDR3 is 17 amino acids long. Germline assignment: CDR1 LGHNA and CDR2 YNFKEQ. The ends were cut back, 0 bases at V and 0 bases at J, with 11 bases in the middle. CDR3 region: CASSQDLVRANTGELFF. The CDR3 bases are TGTGCCAGCAGCCAAGATCTCGTGCGCGCGAACACCGGGGAGCTGTTTTTT.

The V gene is TRBV5-1, the J gene TRBJ2-7; 9 bases align to TRBD1. Per the germline V gene, CDR1 is SGHRS and CDR2 is YFSETQ. The CDR3 covers 16 residues. The ends lost 0 bases at V and 0 bases at J; junction bases unmatched: 4. For the CDR3, the DNA is TGCGCCAGCAGCTTGGGACAGGGGGGGATCTCCTACGAGCAGTACTTC. Encoded protein: CASSLGQGGISYEQYF. Based on the CDR3 plus reference TRBV5-1 and TRBJ2-7, the full variable domain is KAGVTQTPRYLIKTRGQQVTLSCSPISGHRSVSWYQQTPGQGLQFLFEYFSETQRNKGNFPGRFSGRQFSNSRSEMNVSTLELGDSALYLCASSLGQGGISYEQYFGPGTRLTVT.